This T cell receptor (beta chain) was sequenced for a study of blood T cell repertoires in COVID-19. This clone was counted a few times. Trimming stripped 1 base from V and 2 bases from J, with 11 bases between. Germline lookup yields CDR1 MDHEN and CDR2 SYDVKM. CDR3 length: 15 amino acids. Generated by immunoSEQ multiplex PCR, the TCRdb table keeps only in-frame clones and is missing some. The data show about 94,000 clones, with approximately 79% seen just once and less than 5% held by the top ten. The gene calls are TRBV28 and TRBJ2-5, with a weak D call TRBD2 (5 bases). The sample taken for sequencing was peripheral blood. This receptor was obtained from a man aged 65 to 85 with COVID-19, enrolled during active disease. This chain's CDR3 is CASSLSGSGQETQYF. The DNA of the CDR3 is TGTGCCAGCAGTTTATCGGGGAGTGGGCAAGAGACCCAGTACTTC.